These 26 T cell receptor beta chains came from one sample sequenced in a study of shared clonotypes between healthy human individuals. Here immunoSEQ multiplex PCR was the method, and the copy in TCRdb shows in-frame clones only, minus some. The sample lists about 700,000 clones, 74% occurring once. The material sequenced was memory CD4+ T cells sorted from blood. The subset: CD45RA-negative fraction. Receptors originate from a woman aged 25 to 39 in good health.

The chain couples TRBV11-1 to TRBJ2-1, with 11 bases fitting TRBD1. Germline V CDR1 and CDR2: SGHAT, FQDESV (reference sequence). With 5 bases clipped from V and 9 bases from J, the junction kept 12 bases outside the gene matches. This CDR3 has 16 residues. In DNA form, the CDR3 reads TGTGCCAGCAGCGGCCCCGGGACAGGGGGAGTGGGTGAGCAGTTCTTC. Translated, it gives CASSGPGTGGVGEQFF.

The chain carries TRBV6-5 and TRBJ1-2; D gene ambiguous. CDR3 length equals 13 residues. Between the trimmed V and J ends, which lost 5 bases and 2 bases, there was a span of 9 bases. Germline V gene lookup returns CDR1 MNHEY and CDR2 SVGAGI. CDR3 residues: CASSRSVNYGYTF. The CDR3 DNA follows: TGTGCCAGCAGTCGATCCGTGAACTATGGCTACACCTTC.

DNA for the CDR3: TGCGCCAGCAGTCAATTGGGAGGAAGGGGTTATAGCAATCAGCCCCAGCATTTT. This encodes CASSQLGGRGYSNQPQHF. The chain is built from TRBV23-1 and TRBJ1-5; TRBD1 might be the D (5 bases). TRBV23-1 is placed among ORFs of uncertain function. V gave up 1 base and J gave up 0 bases, with 16 bases separating them. This CDR3 region has 18 residues.

The chain links TRBV5-1 to TRBJ2-1, with TRBD2 matching 13 bases. Per germline, CDR1 SGHRS and CDR2 YFSETQ. The CDR3 is 22 amino acids. J was trimmed by 0 bases and V by 1 base; bases with no gene match: 16. Written as DNA, the CDR3 is TGCGCCAGCAGCTTGCTGAGGAGCGGACTAGCGGGAGAGGGGAGCTCCTACAATGAGCAGTTCTTC. This encodes CASSLLRSGLAGEGSSYNEQFF. The entire variable domain, with the rest obtained from reference TRBV5-1 and TRBJ2-1, is as follows: KAGVTQTPRYLIKTRGQQVTLSCSPISGHRSVSWYQQTPGQGLQFLFEYFSETQRNKGNFPGRFSGRQFSNSRSEMNVSTLELGDSALYLCASSLLRSGLAGEGSSYNEQFFGPGTRLTVL.

The rearrangement joins TRBV28 to TRBJ2-1; 16 bases line up with TRBD2. V was pared by 4 bases and J by 2 bases, with 2 bases of the junction left unmatched. This CDR3 contains 17 residues. Germline CDR1 MDHEN, CDR2 SYDVKM. The CDR3 loop reads CASSSGTSGGAYNEQFF. In DNA, the CDR3 is TGTGCCAGCAGTTCCGGGACTAGCGGGGGGGCCTACAATGAGCAGTTCTTC.

The genes are TRBV28 and TRBJ2-7; perhaps D is TRBD1 or TRBD2 (5 bases each). V was pared by 4 bases and J by 2 bases, with 12 bases between. Germline V gives CDR1 MDHEN, CDR2 SYDVKM. CDR3 length equals 14 residues. CDR3 sequence reads: CASSSLGTTYEQYF. For the CDR3, the DNA is TGTGCCAGCAGTTCTCTCGGGACCACCTACGAGCAGTACTTC.

This chain joins TRBV27 and TRBJ2-7; 9 positions match TRBD1. V was clipped by 5 bases and J by 3 bases; unmatched bases: 2. The germline V gene has CDR1 MNHEY and CDR2 SMNVEV (reference sequence). The CDR3 contains 13 residues. This chain's CDR3 is CASSRTGVYEQYF. The CDR3 nucleotides read TGTGCCAGCAGTAGGACAGGGGTCTACGAGCAGTACTTC.

The chain combines TRBV5-4 with TRBJ2-7; 8 bases line up with TRBD1. Germline CDR1 reads SGHNT; CDR2 reads YYREEE (reference sequence). The CDR3 is 15 residues long. The junction had 7 bases not matched to a gene; V was cut back by 0 bases and J by 5 bases. In nucleotides, the CDR3 is TGTGCCAGCAGCTTGGGCGGACAGGGAAGCGACGAGCAGTACTTC. Translation: CASSLGGQGSDEQYF.

V usage is TRBV5-1 and J usage is TRBJ1-2; D unresolved. The CDR3 contains 11 residues. CDR1 SGHRS and CDR2 YFSETQ come from the germline V gene. V gave up 3 bases and J gave up 8 bases, with 8 bases separating them. The CDR3 region has the DNA TGCGCCAGCAGCTCGGGCCGGGGCTACACCTTC. It yields the protein CASSSGRGYTF.

The genes are TRBV11-3 and TRBJ2-1; 7 nucleotides match TRBD2. Germline CDR1 reads SGHNT; CDR2 reads YENEEA. The CDR3 loop spans 15 amino acids. The V segment lost 1 base and the J segment 8 bases; nucleotides outside the gene matches: 8. The CDR3 DNA reads as TGTGCCAGCAGCTTAGGCCTAGCTGGGAGGGATGAGCAGTTCTTC. Translation gives CASSLGLAGRDEQFF.

This clone was counted ten times or more. The V call is TRBV5-8, the J call TRBJ1-1; unclear D gene. The V end lost 2 bases, the J end lost 3 bases, and 11 bases lay between the germline ends. CDR3 length: 14 residues. Looked up from germline, CDR1 is SGHTS and CDR2 is YDEGEE. The CDR3 spells CASSFIDGYTEAFF. Here the CDR3 DNA reads TGTGCCAGCAGCTTTATTGACGGTTACACTGAAGCTTTCTTT.

The chain links TRBV2 to TRBJ2-3, with TRBD2 matching over 7 bases. CDR3 length equals 14 residues. Germline values: CDR1 SNHLY, CDR2 FYNNEI. The V and J ends lost 6 bases and 6 bases, in that order; junction bases with no gene match: 9. The CDR3 region has the DNA TGTGCCAGCAGCGGACTAGAAATCGGCGATACGCAGTATTTT. Translating gives CASSGLEIGDTQYF.

This clone showed up just once. This chain joins TRBV7-3 and TRBJ1-6; the match to TRBD1 covers 8 bases. The CDR3 runs 13 residues. CDR1 is SGHTA and CDR2 is FQGTGA in the germline V gene. Trimming took 4 bases from V and 8 from J; bases not matched to a gene: 1. The DNA of the CDR3 is TGTGCCAGCAGCTCGGACAGGGATTCACCCCTCCACTTT. Its protein is CASSSDRDSPLHF.

The V and J genes are TRBV5-1 and TRBJ2-1; D is perhaps TRBD2 (7 bases). V was pared by 4 bases and J by 6 bases, with 20 bases between. The CDR3 is 16 amino acids. CDR1 is SGHRS and CDR2 is YFSETQ in the germline V gene. CDR3 region: CASSLRAGALGNEQFF. The CDR3 DNA reads TGCGCCAGCAGCCTCCGGGCGGGGGCGCTAGGCAATGAGCAGTTCTTC.

At least ten counts were recorded for this clone. At one end, the junction sequence differs from germline, possibly due to a read error. The V and J genes are TRBV29-1 and TRBJ1-2; 7 positions agree with TRBD1. The CDR3 extends over 11 amino acids. Germline lookup yields CDR1 SQVTM and CDR2 ANQGSEA. This CDR3 is CTVTGQVGYTF. CDR3 nucleotide sequence: TGCACCGTTACAGGACAGGTTGGCTACACCTTC.

This sequence joins TRBV28 and TRBJ1-2, with a tentative D call TRBD1 (5 bases). Trimming took 11 bases from V and 4 from J, leaving 11 bases between them. The CDR3 consists of 11 residues. Germline CDR1 reads MDHEN; CDR2 reads SYDVKM. The CDR3 DNA reads as TGTGCCTCCCGACAGACCTATGGCTACACCTTC. Protein sequence: CASRQTYGYTF.

The CDR3 loop is CASSFRDGRGDGYTF. In DNA form, the CDR3 reads TGTGCCAGCAGCTTTCGGGACGGTCGTGGCGATGGCTACACCTTC. The chain has TRBV7-2 and TRBJ1-2, with D possibly matching TRBD1 (5 bases). With 3 bases removed from V and 6 bases from J, the gap between germline ends came to 17 bases. The CDR3 loop spans 15 amino acids. Per the germline V gene, CDR1 is SGHTA and CDR2 is FQGNSA. Full variable domain (rest looked up from reference TRBV7-2 and TRBJ1-2): GAGVSQSPSNKVTEKGKDVELRCDPISGHTALYWYRQSLGQGLEFLIYFQGNSAPDKSGLPSDRFSAERTGGSVSTLTIQRTQQEDSAVYLCASSFRDGRGDGYTFGSGTRLTVV.

This clone has a count of ten or more. The identical CDR3 is also encoded by other nucleotide sequences in the sample. The V and J genes are TRBV6-1 and TRBJ2-5; maybe TRBD2 (6 bases). The germline gives CDR1 MNHNS, CDR2 SASEGT. Trimming took 8 bases from V and 5 from J, leaving 12 bases between them. The length of the CDR3 is 12 residues. Here the CDR3 reads CASSGSGETQYF. The CDR3 nucleotides read TGTGCCAGCTCGGGCAGCGGGGAGACCCAGTACTTC.

The rearrangement links TRBV9 to TRBJ2-5, with 14 bases lining up with TRBD2. Germline values: CDR1 SGDLS, CDR2 YYNGEE. The CDR3 is 22 amino acids. The ends lost 0 bases at V and 2 bases at J; junction bases unmatched: 18. CDR3 in DNA: TGTGCCAGCAGCGTAGGCCTCCCCCGGTCGGGACTAGCGGGAGCAGTACAAGAGACCCAGTACTTC. Its protein product is CASSVGLPRSGLAGAVQETQYF.

This clone was recorded once. The genes are TRBV19 and TRBJ2-1; the D gene is possibly TRBD2 (5 bases). Germline V lookup: CDR1 LNHDA, CDR2 SQIVND (reference sequence). CDR3 length: 13 residues. V was trimmed by 1 base and J by 8 bases, leaving 9 bases between them. CDR3 bases: TGTGCCAGTAGTATAGTCCTAGCCCATGAGCAGTTCTTC. Amino acid sequence: CASSIVLAHEQFF.

CDR3 sequence reads: CASSSPSGLAGHTYEQYF. The CDR3 DNA sequence: TGTGCCAGCAGTTCCCCTTCGGGACTAGCGGGACATACCTACGAGCAGTACTTC. The chain has TRBV6-9 and TRBJ2-7; 13 nucleotides align to TRBD2. V trimming: 4 bases; J trimming: 2 bases; junction bases outside the gene matches: 11. Germline loops: CDR1 MNHGY, CDR2 SVAAGI. This CDR3 region has 18 residues.

The chain combines TRBV4-1 with TRBJ1-1; 8 bases line up with TRBD1. This CDR3 has 12 amino acids. CDR1 and CDR2 from the germline V gene are MGHRA and YSYEKL. V lost 1 base, J lost 11 bases, and 3 bases stayed unmatched. The CDR3 nucleotides are TGCGCCAGCAGCCAAGGCAGACAGGGGGCTTTCTTT. As protein: CASSQGRQGAFF.

The chain has TRBV27 and TRBJ2-1; 7 bases match TRBD2. The germline V gene has CDR1 MNHEY and CDR2 SMNVEV (reference sequence). V trimming: 6 bases; J trimming: 2 bases; junction bases outside the gene matches: 10. The CDR3 sequence is 16 residues long. The CDR3 bases are TGTGCCAGCAGAACCCTAGCGGACACGACCTACAATGAGCAGTTCTTC. It encodes CASRTLADTTYNEQFF.

V and J are TRBV5-1 and TRBJ2-5, with 12 bases lining up with TRBD1. Trimming at V came to 4 bases and at J to 3 bases, leaving 10 bases not matched to a gene. The CDR3 runs to 17 residues. CDR1 and CDR2 from the germline V gene are SGHRS and YFSETQ. The CDR3 nucleotides read TGCGCCAGCAGCCGGCAACCGGGACAGGGGGCGGAAGAGACCCAGTACTTC. Its translation: CASSRQPGQGAEETQYF.

This chain links TRBV28 with TRBJ2-7; D gene unclear. The CDR3 is 14 amino acids. The V gene lost 2 bases and the J gene lost 2 bases, with 10 bases spanning the gap. Germline values: CDR1 MDHEN, CDR2 SYDVKM. The CDR3 loop reads CASSLSVPPYEQYF. CDR3 DNA: TGTGCCAGCAGTTTAAGTGTGCCCCCCTACGAGCAGTACTTC.

This sequence joins TRBV19 and TRBJ1-5, with a possible D match to TRBD1 (5 bases). The CDR3 consists of 16 residues. Trimming took off 6 bases at V and 0 bases at J, with 15 bases between the two ends. CDR1 LNHDA and CDR2 SQIVND come from the germline V gene (reference sequence). CDR3 protein: CASSRDGPYSNQPQHF. CDR3 DNA: TGTGCCAGTAGCCGGGACGGCCCTTATAGCAATCAGCCCCAGCATTTT. Full variable domain (outside the CDR3, taken from reference TRBV19 and TRBJ1-5): DGGITQSPKYLFRKEGQNVTLSCEQNLNHDAMYWYRQDPGQGLRLIYYSQIVNDFQKGDIAEGYSVSREKKESFPLTVTSAQKNPTAFYLCASSRDGPYSNQPQHFGDGTRLSIL.